This T cell receptor (beta chain) was identified in a study of regulatory T cells. Whole-study findings and limits: Hydrophobic residues at CDR3 positions 6 and 7 were enriched in conventional CD4+ T cells of CD3G-deficient patients. Regulatory T cells showed the strongest V-J pair restriction and V/J gene skewing among patient repertoires.

Concerning this clone: Its antigen is currently unknown.

Patients aged 2 to 39 years had fewer naive T cells. The primer mix had 52 TRBV and 13 TRBJ primers. Repertoires were generated with immunoSEQ multiplex PCR, while TCRdb's copy carries only in-frame clones and drops some. The data contain approximately 29,000 clones, over 90% of them seen just once; the ten biggest clones take up around 0.98%. This CDR3 spans 15 amino acids. The V gene is TRBV21-1, the J gene TRBJ1-1; the D call of TRBD1 is as the table states it, not checked on the DNA. TRBV21-1 counts as a pseudogene. Specimen: conventional CD4+ T cells sorted from blood. The TCR comes from a child aged 2 to 9 with CD3G deficiency. Here the CDR3 reads CASSPRDRPYTEAFF. The DNA for the CDR3 is TGTGCCAGCAGCCCCCGGGACAGGCCTTACACTGAAGCTTTCTTT.